The subject of this entry is one TCR beta chain. Its antigen is still unknown. Libraries for TCR beta were made by quantitative 5'-RACE with molecular barcodes. TCRdb analysed the 5' RACE reads with MiXCR anew, one entry per CDR3 protein. This table holds more than 650,000 distinct CDR3 sequences, 10% to 15% found once. Trimming left V 5 bases short and J 2 bases short, with 22 bases between. The CDR3 is 19 residues long. Germline loops: CDR1 MNHNS, CDR2 SASEGT. The data belong to a study of CD8 T cells in ankylosing spondylitis. Study outcomes and limitations: Significant enrichment of disease-linked clones was reported in matched ankylosing spondylitis synovial fluid. Disease-linked clones proved CD8+ and comparatively uncommon in peripheral blood. Earlier reports found some motif variants in synovial fluid and blood in reactive arthritis. Roughly eight highly homologous variants made up a TCR beta motif that seemed to typify ankylosing spondylitis blood.

The sequenced sample consisted of blood, either unsorted or a sorted T cell fraction (not recorded which). V usage is TRBV6-1 and J usage is TRBJ2-6, with D possibly being TRBD2 (6 bases). The sequence was obtained from a male donor with ankylosing spondylitis. CDR3 in DNA: TGTGCCAGCAGTACCCGGACGGACTACTACCAACCTGGGGCCAACGTCCTGACTTTC. It yields the protein CASSTRTDYYQPGANVLTF.